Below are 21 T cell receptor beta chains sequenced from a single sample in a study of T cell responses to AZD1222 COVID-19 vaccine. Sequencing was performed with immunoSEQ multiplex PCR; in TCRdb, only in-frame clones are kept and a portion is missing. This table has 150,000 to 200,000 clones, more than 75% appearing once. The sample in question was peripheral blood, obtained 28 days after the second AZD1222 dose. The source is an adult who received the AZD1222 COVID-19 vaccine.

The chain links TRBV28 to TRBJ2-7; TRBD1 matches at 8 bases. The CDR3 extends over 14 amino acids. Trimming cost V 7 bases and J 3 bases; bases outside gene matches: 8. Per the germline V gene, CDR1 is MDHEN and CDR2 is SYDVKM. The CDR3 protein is CASTYRGDHYEQYF. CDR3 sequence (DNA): TGTGCCAGCACTTACAGGGGGGACCACTACGAGCAGTACTTC.

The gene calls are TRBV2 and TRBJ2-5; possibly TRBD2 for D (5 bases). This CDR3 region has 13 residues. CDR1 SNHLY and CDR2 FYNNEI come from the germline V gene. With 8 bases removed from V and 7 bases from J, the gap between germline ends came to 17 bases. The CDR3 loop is CASYRILSGTQYF. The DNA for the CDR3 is TGTGCCAGCTACAGAATACTCAGCGGGACCCAGTACTTC.

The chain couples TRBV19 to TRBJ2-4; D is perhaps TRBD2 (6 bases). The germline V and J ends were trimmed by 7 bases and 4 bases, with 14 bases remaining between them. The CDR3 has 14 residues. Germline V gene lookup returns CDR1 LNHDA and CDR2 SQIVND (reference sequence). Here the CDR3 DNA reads TGTGCCAGTAACCCGGACGGACTAAAAAACATTCAGTACTTC. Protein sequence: CASNPDGLKNIQYF.

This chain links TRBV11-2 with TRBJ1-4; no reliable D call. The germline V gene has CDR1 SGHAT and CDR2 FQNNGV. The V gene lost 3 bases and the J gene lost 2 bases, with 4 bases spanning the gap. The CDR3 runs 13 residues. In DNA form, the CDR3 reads TGTGCCAGCAGCTTTTCGACTAATGAAAAACTGTTTTTT. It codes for CASSFSTNEKLFF.

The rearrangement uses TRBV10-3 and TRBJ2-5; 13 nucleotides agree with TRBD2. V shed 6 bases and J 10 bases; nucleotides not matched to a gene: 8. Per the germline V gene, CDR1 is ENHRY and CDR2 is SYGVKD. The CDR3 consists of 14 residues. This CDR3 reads CAIRGTSGMGDQYF. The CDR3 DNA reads TGTGCCATCAGGGGGACTAGCGGGATGGGGGACCAGTACTTC.

CDR3 region: CATSRDLQYF. The DNA of the CDR3 is TGTGCCACCAGCAGAGATCTTCAGTACTTC. The V and J genes are TRBV15 and TRBJ2-5; D is undetermined. This CDR3 has 10 residues. V dropped 0 bases and J dropped 11 bases, with 4 bases sitting between them. Germline V gives CDR1 LNHNV, CDR2 YYDKDF (reference sequence). The variable domain in full, with the rest retrieved from reference TRBV15 and TRBJ2-5, is DAMVIQNPRYQVTQFGKPVTLSCSQTLNHNVMYWYQQKSSQAPKLLFHYYDKDFNNEADTPDNFQSRRPNTSFCFLDIRSPGLGDTAMYLCATSRDLQYFGPGTRLLVL.

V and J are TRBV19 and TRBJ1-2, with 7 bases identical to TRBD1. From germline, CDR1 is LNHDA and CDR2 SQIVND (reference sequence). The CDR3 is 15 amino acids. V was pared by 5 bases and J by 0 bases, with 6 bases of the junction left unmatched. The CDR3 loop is CASSSGQAPNYGYTF. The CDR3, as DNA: TGTGCCAGTAGTTCCGGACAGGCCCCTAACTATGGCTACACCTTC.

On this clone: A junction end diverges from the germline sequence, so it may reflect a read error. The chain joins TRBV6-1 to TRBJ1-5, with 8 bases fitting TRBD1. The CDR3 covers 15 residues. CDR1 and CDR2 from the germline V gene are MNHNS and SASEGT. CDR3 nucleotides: TGTGCCTGCAGTGAAGTCCAGGGGGCTAAGCAGCCCCAGCATTTT. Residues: CACSEVQGAKQPQHF.

CDR3 sequence reads: CASWSAGGVGQFF. DNA of the CDR3: TGTGCCAGTTGGTCGGCGGGAGGGGTTGGGCAGTTCTTC. The J gene is TRBJ2-1, the V gene TRBV6-5; 9 bases line up with TRBD2. The CDR3 is 13 residues long. The germline CDR1 and CDR2 sequences are MNHEY and SVGAGI. V lost 9 bases and J lost 12; bases outside the gene matches: 12.

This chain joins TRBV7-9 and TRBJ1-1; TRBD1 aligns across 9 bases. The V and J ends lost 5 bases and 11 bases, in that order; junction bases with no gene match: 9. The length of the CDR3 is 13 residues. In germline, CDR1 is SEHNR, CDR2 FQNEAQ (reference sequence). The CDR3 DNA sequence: TGTGCCAGCAGCCCGGGACAGGGTATTGCGGCTTTCTTT. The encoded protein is CASSPGQGIAAFF.

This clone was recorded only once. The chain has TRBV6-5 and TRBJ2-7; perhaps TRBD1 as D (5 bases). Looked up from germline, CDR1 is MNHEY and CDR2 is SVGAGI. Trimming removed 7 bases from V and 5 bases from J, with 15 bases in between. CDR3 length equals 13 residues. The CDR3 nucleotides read TGTGCCAGCATTTCCTGGGGCGCAAACGAGCAGTACTTC. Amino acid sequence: CASISWGANEQYF.

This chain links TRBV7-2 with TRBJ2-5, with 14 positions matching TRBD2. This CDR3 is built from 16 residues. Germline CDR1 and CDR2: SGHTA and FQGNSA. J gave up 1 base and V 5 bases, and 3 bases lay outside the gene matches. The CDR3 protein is CASSQTSGRVQETQYF. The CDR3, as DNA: TGTGCCAGCAGCCAGACTAGCGGGAGGGTCCAAGAGACCCAGTACTTC.

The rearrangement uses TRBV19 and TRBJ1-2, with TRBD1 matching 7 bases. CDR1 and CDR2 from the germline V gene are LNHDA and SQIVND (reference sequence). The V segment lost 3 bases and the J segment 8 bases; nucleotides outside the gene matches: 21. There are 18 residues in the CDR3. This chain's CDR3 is CASSIRPQTGLLFIGYTF. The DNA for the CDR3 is TGTGCCAGTAGTATCCGACCCCAGACAGGGCTTCTGTTTATCGGCTACACCTTC.

The CDR3 reads CASSRRLAGTDEQYF. CDR3 DNA: TGTGCCAGCAGCCGTAGACTAGCGGGAACCGACGAGCAGTACTTC. V is TRBV7-9 and J is TRBJ2-7, with TRBD2 matching 11 bases. Losses at the gene ends were 5 bases for V and 5 bases for J; bases not matched to a gene: 8. Germline assignment: CDR1 SEHNR and CDR2 FQNEAQ (reference sequence). This CDR3 comprises 15 residues.

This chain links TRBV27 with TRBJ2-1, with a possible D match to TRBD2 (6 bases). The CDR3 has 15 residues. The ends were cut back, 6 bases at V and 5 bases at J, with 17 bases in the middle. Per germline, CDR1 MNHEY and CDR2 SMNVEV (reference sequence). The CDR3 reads CASSLRASANNEQFF. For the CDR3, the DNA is TGTGCCAGCAGCTTGAGGGCTAGCGCCAACAATGAGCAGTTCTTC.

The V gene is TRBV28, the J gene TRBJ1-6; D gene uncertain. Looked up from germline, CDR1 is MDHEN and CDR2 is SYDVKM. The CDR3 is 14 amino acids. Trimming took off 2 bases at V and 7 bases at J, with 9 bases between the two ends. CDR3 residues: CASSLITPNSPLHF. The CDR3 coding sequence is TGTGCCAGCAGTTTAATTACGCCCAATTCACCCCTCCACTTT.

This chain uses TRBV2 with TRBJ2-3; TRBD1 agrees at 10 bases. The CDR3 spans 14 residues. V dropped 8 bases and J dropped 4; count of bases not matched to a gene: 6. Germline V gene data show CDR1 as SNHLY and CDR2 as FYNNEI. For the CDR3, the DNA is TGTGCCAGCCTAGCCGGGACAGGGGCAGATACGCAGTATTTT. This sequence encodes CASLAGTGADTQYF.

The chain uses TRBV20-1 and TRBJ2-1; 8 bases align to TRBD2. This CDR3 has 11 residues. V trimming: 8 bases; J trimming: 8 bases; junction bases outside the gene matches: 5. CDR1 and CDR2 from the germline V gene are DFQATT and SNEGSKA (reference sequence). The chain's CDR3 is CSPAGDHEQFF. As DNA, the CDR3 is TGCAGTCCAGCGGGAGACCATGAGCAGTTCTTC.

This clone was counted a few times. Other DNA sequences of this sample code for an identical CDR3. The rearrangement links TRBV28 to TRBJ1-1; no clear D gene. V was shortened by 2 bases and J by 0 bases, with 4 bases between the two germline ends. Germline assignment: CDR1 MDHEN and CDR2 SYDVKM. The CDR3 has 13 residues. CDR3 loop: CASSLSLNTEAFF. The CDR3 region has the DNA TGTGCCAGCAGTTTAAGTCTGAACACTGAAGCTTTCTTT.

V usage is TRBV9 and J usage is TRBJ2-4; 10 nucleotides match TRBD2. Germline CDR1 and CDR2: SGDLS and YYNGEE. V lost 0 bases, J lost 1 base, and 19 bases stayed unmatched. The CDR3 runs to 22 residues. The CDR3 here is CASSVGEAGGASLFQAKNIQYF. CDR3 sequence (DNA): TGTGCCAGCAGCGTAGGAGAAGCGGGAGGGGCTTCTTTATTCCAGGCCAAAAACATTCAGTACTTC.

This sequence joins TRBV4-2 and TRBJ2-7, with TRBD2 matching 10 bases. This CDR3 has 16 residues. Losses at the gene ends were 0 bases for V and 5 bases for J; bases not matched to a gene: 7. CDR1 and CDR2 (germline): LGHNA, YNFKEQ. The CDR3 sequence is CASSQEPGLAVHEQYF. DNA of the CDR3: TGTGCCAGCAGCCAAGAGCCCGGACTAGCGGTCCACGAGCAGTACTTC.